This TCR beta chain came from a study of spatial heterogeneity in lung cancer. MiXCR was run by TCRdb on the 5' RACE reads, yielding one entry per CDR3 protein. Counted here are about 120,000 distinct CDR3 sequences, more than 9% occurring once; the ten biggest clones make up approximately 17%. Time point here: blood at routine non-recurrence follow-up after resection. Sequencing of whole RNA from tumor, nontumor lung or frozen PBMC involved no sorting. The starting material was PBMCs, obtained at follow-up. This clonotype was obtained from a male donor with early-stage non-small cell lung cancer.

CDR3 protein: CASSPGHQFQETQYF. In DNA form, the CDR3 reads TGTGCCAGCAGCCCCGGACACCAGTTCCAAGAGACCCAGTACTTC. The rearrangement links TRBV7-2 to TRBJ2-5; possible D gene TRBD1, 5 bases. Per the germline V gene, CDR1 is SGHTA and CDR2 is FQGNSA. CDR3 length: 15 residues. V lost 5 bases and J lost 1, with 14 bases in between.